The sequence of this T cell receptor (beta chain) was determined in a study of read filtering for tumor transcriptome and immune sequencing. Across the whole study: Among patients, some 17 were male and about 15 female, aged about 45 to 80 (mean about 72). TCR-mapped reads were about 4 to 11 million with IR-seq versus about 85 to 1,300 with RNA-seq. General study results and limits: The CD138-negative fraction was mixed bone marrow immune cells, not pure T cells.

Molecular barcoded adaptors covering alpha/delta and beta/gamma chains were used on roughly 400 ng RNA. TCRdb used MiXCR to reprocess the reads, holding one entry per CDR3 protein. The table shows 60,000 or so distinct CDR3 sequences, with 15% to 20% occurring only once. CDR1 is DFQATT and CDR2 is SNEGSKA in the germline V gene (reference sequence). The CDR3 covers 13 residues. The V gene lost 6 bases and the J gene lost 0 bases, with 11 bases spanning the gap. At the time of active disease, bone marrow was collected from every patient. This clonotype occurred many times. Antigen specificity is unknown.

The TCR originated in a donor at least 40 years old with multiple myeloma. V and J are TRBV20-1 and TRBJ1-1; D unresolved. Sequencing was carried out using a population of CD138-negative cells sorted from bone marrow. The DNA for the CDR3 is TGCAGTGCCCTGGGGAGGTTGAACACTGAAGCTTTCTTT. This codes for CSALGRLNTEAFF.